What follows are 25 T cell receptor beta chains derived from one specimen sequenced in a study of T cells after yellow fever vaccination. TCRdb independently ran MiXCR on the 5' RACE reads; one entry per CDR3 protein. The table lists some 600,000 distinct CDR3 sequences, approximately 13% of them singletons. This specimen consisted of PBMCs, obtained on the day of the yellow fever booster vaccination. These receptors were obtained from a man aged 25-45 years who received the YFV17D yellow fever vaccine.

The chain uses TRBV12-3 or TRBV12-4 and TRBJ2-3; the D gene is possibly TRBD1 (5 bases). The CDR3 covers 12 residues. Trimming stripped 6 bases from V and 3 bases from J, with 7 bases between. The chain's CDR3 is CASRDMTDTQYF. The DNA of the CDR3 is TGTGCCAGCAGGGACATGACAGATACGCAGTATTTT.

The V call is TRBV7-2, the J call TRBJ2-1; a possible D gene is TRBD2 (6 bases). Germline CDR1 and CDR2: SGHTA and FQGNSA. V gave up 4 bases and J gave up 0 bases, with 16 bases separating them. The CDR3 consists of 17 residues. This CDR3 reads CASSSFIAASSYNEQFF. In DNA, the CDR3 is TGTGCCAGCAGCTCATTCATAGCGGCGAGCTCCTACAATGAGCAGTTCTTC.

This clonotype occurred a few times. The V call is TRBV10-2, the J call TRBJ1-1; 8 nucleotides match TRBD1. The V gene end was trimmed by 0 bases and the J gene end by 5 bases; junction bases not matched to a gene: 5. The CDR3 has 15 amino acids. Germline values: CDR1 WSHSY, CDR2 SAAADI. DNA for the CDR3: TGCGCCAGCAGTGAGTCAGACAGGGGAGGAACTGAAGCTTTCTTT. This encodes CASSESDRGGTEAFF.

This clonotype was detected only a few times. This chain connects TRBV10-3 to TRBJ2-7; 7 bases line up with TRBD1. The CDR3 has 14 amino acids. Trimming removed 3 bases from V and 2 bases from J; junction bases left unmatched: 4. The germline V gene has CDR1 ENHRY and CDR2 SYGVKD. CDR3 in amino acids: CAISDGQGAYEQYF. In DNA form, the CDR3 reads TGTGCCATCAGTGATGGGCAGGGGGCCTACGAGCAGTACTTC.

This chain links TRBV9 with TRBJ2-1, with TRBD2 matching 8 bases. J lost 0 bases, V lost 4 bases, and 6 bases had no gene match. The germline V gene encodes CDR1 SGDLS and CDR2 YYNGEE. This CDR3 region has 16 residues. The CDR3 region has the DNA TGTGCCAGCAGCAGTCGCAGCGGGAGCTCCTACAATGAGCAGTTCTTC. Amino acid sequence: CASSSRSGSSYNEQFF.

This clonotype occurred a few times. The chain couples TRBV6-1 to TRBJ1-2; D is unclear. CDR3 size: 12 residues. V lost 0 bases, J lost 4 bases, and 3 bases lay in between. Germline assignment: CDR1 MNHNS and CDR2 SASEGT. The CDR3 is CASSEAIYGYTF. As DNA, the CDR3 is TGTGCCAGCAGTGAAGCGATCTATGGCTACACCTTC.

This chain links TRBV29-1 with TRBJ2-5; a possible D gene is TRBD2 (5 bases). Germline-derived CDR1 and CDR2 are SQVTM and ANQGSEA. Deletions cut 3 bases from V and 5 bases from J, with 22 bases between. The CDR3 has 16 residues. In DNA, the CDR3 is TGCAGCGTTGATGGCCTCCGGAGATCAGGCGGGGAGACCCAGTACTTC. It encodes CSVDGLRRSGGETQYF.

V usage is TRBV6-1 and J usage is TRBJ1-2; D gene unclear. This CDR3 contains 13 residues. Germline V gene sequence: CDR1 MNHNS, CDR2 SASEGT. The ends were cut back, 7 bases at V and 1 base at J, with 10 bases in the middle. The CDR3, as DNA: TGTGCCAGCAACCAGGAGATTAACTATGGCTACACCTTC. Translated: CASNQEINYGYTF.

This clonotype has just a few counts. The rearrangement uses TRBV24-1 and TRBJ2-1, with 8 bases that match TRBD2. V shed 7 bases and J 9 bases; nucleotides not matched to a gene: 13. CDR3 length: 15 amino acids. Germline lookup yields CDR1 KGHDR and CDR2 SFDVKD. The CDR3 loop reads CATRSSGTSSSEQFF. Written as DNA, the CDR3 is TGTGCCACCAGGTCCTCGGGGACTAGTAGTAGTGAGCAGTTCTTC.

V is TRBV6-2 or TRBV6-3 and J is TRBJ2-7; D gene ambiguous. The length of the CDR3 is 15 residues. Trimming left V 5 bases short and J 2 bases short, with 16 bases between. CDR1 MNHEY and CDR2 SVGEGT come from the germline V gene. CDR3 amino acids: CASSDVWRGPYEQYF. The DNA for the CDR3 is TGTGCCAGCAGTGACGTATGGAGAGGACCCTACGAGCAGTACTTC.

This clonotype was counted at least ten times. CDR3 region: CASRDSSYEQYF. DNA for the CDR3: TGCGCCAGCAGGGACAGCTCCTACGAGCAGTACTTC. The chain employs TRBV5-1 and TRBJ2-7; D may be TRBD1 (6 bases). Germline loops: CDR1 SGHRS, CDR2 YFSETQ. V was clipped by 5 bases and J by 0 bases, with 6 bases between them. This CDR3 region has 12 residues. Combining the CDR3 with reference TRBV5-1 and TRBJ2-7 gives the whole variable domain KAGVTQTPRYLIKTRGQQVTLSCSPISGHRSVSWYQQTPGQGLQFLFEYFSETQRNKGNFPGRFSGRQFSNSRSEMNVSTLELGDSALYLCASRDSSYEQYFGPGTRLTVT.

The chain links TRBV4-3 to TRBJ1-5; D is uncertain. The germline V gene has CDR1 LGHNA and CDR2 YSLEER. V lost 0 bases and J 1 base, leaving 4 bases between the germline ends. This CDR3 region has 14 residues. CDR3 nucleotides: TGCGCCAGCAGCCAAGATCCCAGCAATCAGCCCCAGCATTTT. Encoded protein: CASSQDPSNQPQHF.

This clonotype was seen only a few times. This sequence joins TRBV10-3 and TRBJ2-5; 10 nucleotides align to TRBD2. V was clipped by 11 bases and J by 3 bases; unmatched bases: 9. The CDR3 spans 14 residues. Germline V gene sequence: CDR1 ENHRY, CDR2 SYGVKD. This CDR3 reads CAASSGRAEETQYF. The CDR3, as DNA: TGTGCCGCTTCCAGCGGGAGGGCTGAAGAGACCCAGTACTTC.

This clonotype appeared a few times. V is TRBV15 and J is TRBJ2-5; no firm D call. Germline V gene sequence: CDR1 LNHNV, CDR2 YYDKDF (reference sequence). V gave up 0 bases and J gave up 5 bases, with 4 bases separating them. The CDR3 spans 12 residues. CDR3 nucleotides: TGTGCCACCAGCAGAGAACGGGAGACCCAGTACTTC. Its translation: CATSRERETQYF.

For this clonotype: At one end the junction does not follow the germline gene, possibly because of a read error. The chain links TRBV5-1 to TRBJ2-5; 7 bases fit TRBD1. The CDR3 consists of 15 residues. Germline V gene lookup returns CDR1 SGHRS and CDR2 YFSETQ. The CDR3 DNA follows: TGCACCAGCAGCCCGACAGGGAGAACTCAAGAGACCCAGTACTTC. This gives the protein CTSSPTGRTQETQYF.

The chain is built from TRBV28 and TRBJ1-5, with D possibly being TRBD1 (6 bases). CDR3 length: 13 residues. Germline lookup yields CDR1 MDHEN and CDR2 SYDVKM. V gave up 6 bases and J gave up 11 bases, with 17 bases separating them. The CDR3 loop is CASSRSWDITQHF. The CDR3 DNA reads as TGTGCCAGCAGCCGGAGCTGGGACATTACCCAGCATTTT.

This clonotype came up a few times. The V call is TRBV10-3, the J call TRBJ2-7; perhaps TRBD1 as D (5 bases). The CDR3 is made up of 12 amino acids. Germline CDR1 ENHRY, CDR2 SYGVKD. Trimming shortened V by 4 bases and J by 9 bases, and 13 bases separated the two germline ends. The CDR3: CAISAIGDVQYF. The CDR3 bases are TGTGCCATCAGTGCCATAGGGGATGTGCAGTACTTC.

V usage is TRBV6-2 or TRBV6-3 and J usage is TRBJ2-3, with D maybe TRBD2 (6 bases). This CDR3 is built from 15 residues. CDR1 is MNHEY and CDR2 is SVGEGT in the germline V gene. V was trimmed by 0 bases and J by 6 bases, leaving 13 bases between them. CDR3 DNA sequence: TGTGCCAGCAGTTACTCGTCTAGCGAATCGGATACGCAGTATTTT. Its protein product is CASSYSSSESDTQYF.

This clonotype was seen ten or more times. The CDR3 bases are TGCGCCAGCAGCCAAGAAGGGACCACGTCGCGGGAGCTGTTTTTT. This translates into CASSQEGTTSRELFF. The chain couples TRBV4-3 to TRBJ2-2; D may match TRBD1 or TRBD2 (5 bases each). The germline V gene has CDR1 LGHNA and CDR2 YSLEER. The CDR3 consists of 15 residues. Trimming stripped 0 bases from V and 9 bases from J, with 14 bases between.

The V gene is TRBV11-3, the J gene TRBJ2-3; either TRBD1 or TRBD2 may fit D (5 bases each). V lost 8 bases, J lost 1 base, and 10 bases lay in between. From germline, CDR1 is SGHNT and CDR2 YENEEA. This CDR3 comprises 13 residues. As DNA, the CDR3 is TGTGCCAGCCTACGGGACCGCACAGATACGCAGTATTTT. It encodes CASLRDRTDTQYF.

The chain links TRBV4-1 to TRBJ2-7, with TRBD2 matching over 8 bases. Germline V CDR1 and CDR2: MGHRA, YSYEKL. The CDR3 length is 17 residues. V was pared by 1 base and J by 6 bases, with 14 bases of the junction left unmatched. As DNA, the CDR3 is TGCGCCAGCAGCCAAGTTGCCGTCCGCGGGAGGTTCGCCGAGCAGTACTTC. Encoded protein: CASSQVAVRGRFAEQYF.

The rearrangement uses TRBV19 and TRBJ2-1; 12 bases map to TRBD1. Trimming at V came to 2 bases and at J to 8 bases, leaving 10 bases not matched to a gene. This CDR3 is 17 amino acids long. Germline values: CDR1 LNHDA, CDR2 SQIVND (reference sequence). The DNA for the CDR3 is TGTGCCAGTAGTATACCGGGACAGGGGGCGCGTTCCGATGAGCAGTTCTTC. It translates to CASSIPGQGARSDEQFF.

The CDR3 region has the DNA TGTGCCAGCAGTGAAGTGAAGGGAGGGCCGGGCGAGCAGTACTTC. Amino acid sequence: CASSEVKGGPGEQYF. The V gene is TRBV2, the J gene TRBJ2-7, with TRBD2 matching 7 bases. V shed 1 base, J shed 6 bases, and the junction held 9 bases outside the gene matches. This CDR3 is 15 amino acids long. CDR1 is SNHLY, CDR2 FYNNEI, per germline.

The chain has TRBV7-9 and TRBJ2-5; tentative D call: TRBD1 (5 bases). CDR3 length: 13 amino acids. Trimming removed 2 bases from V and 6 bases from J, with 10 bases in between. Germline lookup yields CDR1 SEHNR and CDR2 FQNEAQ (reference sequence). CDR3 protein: CASSLFPGQTQYF. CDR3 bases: TGTGCCAGCAGCTTATTTCCAGGGCAGACCCAGTACTTC.

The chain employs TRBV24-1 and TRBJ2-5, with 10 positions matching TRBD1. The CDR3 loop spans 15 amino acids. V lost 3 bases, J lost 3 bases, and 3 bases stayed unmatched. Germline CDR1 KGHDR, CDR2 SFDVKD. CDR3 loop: CATSDTGQGKETQYF. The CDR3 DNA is TGTGCCACCAGTGATACGGGACAGGGGAAAGAGACCCAGTACTTC.